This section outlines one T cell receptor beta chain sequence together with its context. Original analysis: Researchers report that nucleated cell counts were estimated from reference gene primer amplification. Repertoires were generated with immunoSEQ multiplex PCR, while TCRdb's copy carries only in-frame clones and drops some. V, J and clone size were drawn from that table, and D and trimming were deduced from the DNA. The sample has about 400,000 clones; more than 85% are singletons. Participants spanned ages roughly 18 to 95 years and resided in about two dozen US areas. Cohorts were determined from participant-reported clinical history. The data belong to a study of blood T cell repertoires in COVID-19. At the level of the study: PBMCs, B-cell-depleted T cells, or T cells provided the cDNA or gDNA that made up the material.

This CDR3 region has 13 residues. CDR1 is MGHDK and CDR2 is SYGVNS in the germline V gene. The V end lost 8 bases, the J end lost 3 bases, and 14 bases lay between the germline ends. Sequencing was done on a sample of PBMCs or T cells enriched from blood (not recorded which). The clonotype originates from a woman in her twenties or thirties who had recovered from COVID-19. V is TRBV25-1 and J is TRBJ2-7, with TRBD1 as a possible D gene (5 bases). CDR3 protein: CASQHRTFYEQYF. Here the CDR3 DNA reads TGTGCCAGCCAACATCGGACATTCTACGAGCAGTACTTC.